This T cell receptor (beta chain) came from a study of immune cell composition in non-small cell lung cancer. Study as a whole: Lung adenocarcinoma or squamous carcinoma made up most tumours.

Study-wide points: Shared sequences between tumour-reactive and dominant in vivo clones were not proven.

Normal lung sampling was at least 3 cm from the tumour, as distant as possible. Genomic DNA came from frozen unsorted single-cell suspensions. Germline assignment: CDR1 MNHNS and CDR2 SASEGT. V shed 6 bases and J shed 3 bases, with 17 bases lying between them. The CDR3 totals 15 residues. With respect to this clone: The antigen remains undetermined.

TCRdb keeps only in-frame clones here, not all; method: immunoSEQ multiplex PCR. Of about 2,000 clones listed, over 60% are singletons. The V and J genes are TRBV6-1 and TRBJ1-2, with D tentatively TRBD1 (6 bases). Sequencing was done on a sample of non-adjacent lung tissue. This clonotype was sampled from a human donor with non-small cell lung cancer. The CDR3 nucleotides are TGTGCCAGCAGCGATCCTGGGGGCGCCCACTATGGCTACACCTTC. Its translation: CASSDPGGAHYGYTF.